Included here is one T cell receptor beta chain sequence, with context. As yet, its antigen is unknown. Unmatched junction bases numbered 6, after V lost 3 bases and J lost 5 bases. This CDR3 spans 14 amino acids. The germline V gene has CDR1 SQVTM and CDR2 ANQGSEA. The assay was immunoSEQ multiplex PCR, and TCRdb's table has in-frame clones only and misses some. The data contain about 1 million clones, 75% of them singletons. Participating donors were healthy, HIV-negative adults free of recent acute infections or vaccinations. This sample stems from a study of shared clonotypes between healthy human individuals. Turning to the study itself: There were three CD4 naive, three CD4 memory, two CD8 naive and one CD8 memory plates per donor. Study-level points and caveats: Clonotypes shared by all four sorted-subset donors had higher generation probabilities than non-shared clonotypes. Apart from blood, nothing was sampled; tissue repertoires likely differ.

The genes are TRBV29-1 and TRBJ2-2; 7 bases fit TRBD1. This receptor was identified in a man aged 18-30 years in good health. The specimen sequenced was memory CD4+ T cells sorted from blood. Documented subset: CD45RA-negative fraction. CDR3 nucleotide sequence: TGCAGCGTTGATTCGGGACAGTTAACCGGGGAGCTGTTTTTT. Translation gives CSVDSGQLTGELFF.